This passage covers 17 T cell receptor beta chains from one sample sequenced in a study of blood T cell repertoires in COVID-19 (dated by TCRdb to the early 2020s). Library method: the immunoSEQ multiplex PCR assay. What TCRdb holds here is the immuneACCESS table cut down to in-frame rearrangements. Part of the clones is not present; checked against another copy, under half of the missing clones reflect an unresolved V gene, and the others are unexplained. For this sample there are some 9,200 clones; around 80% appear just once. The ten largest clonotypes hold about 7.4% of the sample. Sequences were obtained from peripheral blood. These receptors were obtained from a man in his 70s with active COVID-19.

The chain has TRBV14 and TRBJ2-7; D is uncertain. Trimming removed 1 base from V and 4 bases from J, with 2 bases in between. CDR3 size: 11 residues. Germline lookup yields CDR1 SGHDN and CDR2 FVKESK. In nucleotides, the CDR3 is TGTGCCAGCAGCCAAGCATACGAGCAGTACTTC. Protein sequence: CASSQAYEQYF.

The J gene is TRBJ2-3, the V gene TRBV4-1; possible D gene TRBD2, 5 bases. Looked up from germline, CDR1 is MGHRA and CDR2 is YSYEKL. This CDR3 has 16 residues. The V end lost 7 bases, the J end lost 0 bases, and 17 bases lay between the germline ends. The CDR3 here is CASNFGLPLSTDTQYF. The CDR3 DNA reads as TGCGCCAGCAACTTCGGACTTCCTCTTAGCACAGATACGCAGTATTTT.

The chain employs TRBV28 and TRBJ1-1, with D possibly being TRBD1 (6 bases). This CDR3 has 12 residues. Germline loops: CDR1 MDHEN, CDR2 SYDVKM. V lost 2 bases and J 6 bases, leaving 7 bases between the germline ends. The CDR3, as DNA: TGTGCCAGCAGTTTAAGGACAGCTGAAGCTTTCTTT. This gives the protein CASSLRTAEAFF.

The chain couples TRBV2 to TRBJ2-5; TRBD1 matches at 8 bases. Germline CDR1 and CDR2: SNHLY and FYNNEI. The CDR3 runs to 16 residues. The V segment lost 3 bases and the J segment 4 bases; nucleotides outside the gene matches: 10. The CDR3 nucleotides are TGTGCCAGCAGTGACCTGGACAGGGCTTTTCGAGAGACCCAGTACTTC. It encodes CASSDLDRAFRETQYF.

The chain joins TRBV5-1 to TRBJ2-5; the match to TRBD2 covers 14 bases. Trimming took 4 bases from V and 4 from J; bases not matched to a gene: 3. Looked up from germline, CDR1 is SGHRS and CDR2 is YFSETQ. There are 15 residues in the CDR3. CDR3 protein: CASSRGTSGRETQYF. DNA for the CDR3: TGCGCCAGCAGCAGGGGGACTAGCGGGAGAGAGACCCAGTACTTC.

CDR3 sequence (DNA): TGTGCCAGCAGCCCGGCAGGGGGCAAACATGGCTACACCTTC. It encodes CASSPAGGKHGYTF. The gene calls are TRBV5-6 and TRBJ1-2, with TRBD1 matching 8 bases. V lost 4 bases, J lost 6 bases, and 8 bases stayed unmatched. The CDR3 runs 14 residues. Germline V CDR1 and CDR2: SGHDT, YYEEEE.

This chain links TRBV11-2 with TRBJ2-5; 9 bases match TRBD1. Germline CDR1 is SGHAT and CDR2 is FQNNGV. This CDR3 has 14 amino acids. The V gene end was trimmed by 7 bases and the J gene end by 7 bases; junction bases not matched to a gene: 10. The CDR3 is CASIQLQGAGTQYF. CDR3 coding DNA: TGTGCCAGCATCCAGTTACAGGGGGCGGGGACCCAGTACTTC.

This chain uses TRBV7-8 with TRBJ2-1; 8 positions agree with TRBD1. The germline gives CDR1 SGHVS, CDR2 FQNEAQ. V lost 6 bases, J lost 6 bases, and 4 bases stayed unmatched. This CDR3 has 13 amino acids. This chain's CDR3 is CASSSTGGNEQFF. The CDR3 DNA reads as TGTGCCAGCAGTTCAACAGGGGGCAATGAGCAGTTCTTC.

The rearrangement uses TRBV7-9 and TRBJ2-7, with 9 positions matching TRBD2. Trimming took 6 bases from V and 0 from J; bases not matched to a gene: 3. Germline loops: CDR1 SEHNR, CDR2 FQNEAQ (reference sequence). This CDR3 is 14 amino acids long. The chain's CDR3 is CASRPGLASYEQYF. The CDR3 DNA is TGTGCCAGCAGACCGGGACTAGCCTCCTACGAGCAGTACTTC. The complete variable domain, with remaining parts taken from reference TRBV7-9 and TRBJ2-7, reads DTGVSQNPRHKITKRGQNVTFRCDPISEHNRLYWYRQTLGQGPEFLTYFQNEAQLEKSRLLSDRFSAERPKGSFSTLEIQRTEQGDSAMYLCASRPGLASYEQYFGPGTRLTVT.

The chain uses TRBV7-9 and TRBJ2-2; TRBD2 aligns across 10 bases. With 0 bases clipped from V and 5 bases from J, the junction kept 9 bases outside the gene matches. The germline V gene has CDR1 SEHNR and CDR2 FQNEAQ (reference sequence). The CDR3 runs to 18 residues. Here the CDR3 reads CASSLARSASGRTGELFF. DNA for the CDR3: TGTGCCAGCAGCTTAGCTAGATCGGCTAGCGGGAGAACCGGGGAGCTGTTTTTT.

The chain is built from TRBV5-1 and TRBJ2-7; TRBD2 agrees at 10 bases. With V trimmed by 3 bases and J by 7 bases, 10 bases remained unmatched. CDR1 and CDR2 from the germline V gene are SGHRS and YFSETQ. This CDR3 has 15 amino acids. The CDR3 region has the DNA TGCGCCAGCAGCTACGGACTAGCGGACTTAAGGGAGCAGTACTTC. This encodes CASSYGLADLREQYF.

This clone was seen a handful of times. The DNA of the CDR3 is TGTGCCAGCAGCTACGGGACAGGGGGCGGAAACACCATATATTTT. It codes for CASSYGTGGGNTIYF. The chain links TRBV13 to TRBJ1-3; 12 bases are shared with TRBD1. The CDR3 totals 15 residues. CDR1 is PRHDT, CDR2 FYEKMQ, per germline (reference sequence). The J segment lost 4 bases and the V segment lost 4 bases, leaving 2 bases of the junction unmatched.

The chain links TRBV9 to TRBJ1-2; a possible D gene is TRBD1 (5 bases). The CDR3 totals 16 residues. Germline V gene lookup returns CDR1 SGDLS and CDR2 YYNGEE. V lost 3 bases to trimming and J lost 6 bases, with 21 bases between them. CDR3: CASSDAWGGLKDGYTF. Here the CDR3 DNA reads TGTGCCAGCAGCGATGCTTGGGGGGGTTTAAAGGATGGCTACACCTTC.

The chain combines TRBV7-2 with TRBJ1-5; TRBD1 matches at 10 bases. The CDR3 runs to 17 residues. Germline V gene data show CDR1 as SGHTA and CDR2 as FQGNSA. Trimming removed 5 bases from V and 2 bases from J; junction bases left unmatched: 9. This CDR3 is CASSPRGGTGGNQPQHF. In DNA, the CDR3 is TGTGCCAGCAGCCCGCGCGGGGGGACAGGGGGCAATCAGCCCCAGCATTTT.

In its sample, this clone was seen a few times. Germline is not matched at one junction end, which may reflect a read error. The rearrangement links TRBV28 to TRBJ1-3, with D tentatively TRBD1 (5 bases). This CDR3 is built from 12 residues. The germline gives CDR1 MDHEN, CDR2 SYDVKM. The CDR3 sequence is CASSSPSSGYIF. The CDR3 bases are TGTGCCAGCAGCTCCCCATCCTCAGGGTATATTTTT.

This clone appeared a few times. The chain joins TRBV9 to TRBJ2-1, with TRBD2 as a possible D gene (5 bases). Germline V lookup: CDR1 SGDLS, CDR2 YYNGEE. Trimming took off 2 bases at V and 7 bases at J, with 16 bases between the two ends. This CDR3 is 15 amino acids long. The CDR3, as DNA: TGTGCCAGCAGCGTTGAGGGCGGTACCTGGAATGAGCAGTTCTTC. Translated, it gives CASSVEGGTWNEQFF.

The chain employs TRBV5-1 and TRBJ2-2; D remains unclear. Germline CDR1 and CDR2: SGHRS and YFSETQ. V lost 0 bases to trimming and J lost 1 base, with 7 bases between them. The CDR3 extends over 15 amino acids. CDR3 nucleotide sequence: TGCGCCAGCAGCTTGGCAGGCGTGAACACCGGGGAGCTGTTTTTT. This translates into CASSLAGVNTGELFF.